The 12 T cell receptor beta chains below all came from one sample that was sequenced in a study of monozygotic twins with inflammatory bowel disease. One entry per CDR3 protein, without DNA, is what TCRdb gives after re-calling the 5' RACE reads. Its table lists roughly 150,000 distinct CDR3 sequences. The source material was blood. These receptors originate from a human donor with ulcerative colitis or Crohn's disease, or a healthy co-twin of an affected twin (not recorded which).

The chain recombines TRBV12-3 or TRBV12-4 with TRBJ1-1; TCRdb gives TRBD1 as the D gene, but with no DNA this cannot be confirmed. The CDR3 contains 14 residues. The CDR3 spells CASSLGGQGIRAFF.

The V gene is TRBV18, the J gene TRBJ1-5; TCRdb selects TRBD1, and the lack of DNA leaves this call unchecked. Germline CDR1 reads KGHSH; CDR2 reads LQKENI. CDR3 size: 17 residues. CDR3 amino acids: CASSPIRTGGSNQPQHF.

The rearrangement joins TRBV18 to TRBJ2-7; as DNA is missing, the TRBD1 call by TCRdb cannot be tested. Germline V gene data show CDR1 as KGHSH and CDR2 as LQKENI. This CDR3 region has 16 residues. The CDR3 sequence is CASSPKLSRGDYEQYF.

V and J are TRBV7-2 and TRBJ1-1; the D call from TCRdb, TRBD1, cannot be confirmed without DNA. Germline V CDR1 and CDR2: SGHTA, FQGNSA. The CDR3 contains 14 residues. The chain's CDR3 is CASSSRQGYTEAFF. Looking up the rest from reference TRBV7-2 and TRBJ1-1 gives the full variable domain: GAGVSQSPSNKVTEKGKDVELRCDPISGHTALYWYRQSLGQGLEFLIYFQGNSAPDKSGLPSDRFSAERTGGSVSTLTIQRTQQEDSAVYLCASSSRQGYTEAFFGQGTRLTVV.

This chain joins TRBV29-1 and TRBJ2-2; TCRdb lists TRBD2, though no DNA is available to test this call. Germline CDR1 and CDR2: SQVTM and ANQGSEA. The CDR3 has 15 residues. CDR3 protein: CSVCRTSGGAGELFF.

The chain combines TRBV19 with TRBJ2-1; the TCRdb call, TRBD2, lacks DNA for checking. CDR3 size: 13 residues. Per the germline V gene, CDR1 is LNHDA and CDR2 is SQIVND (reference sequence). CDR3 loop: CASSRLARSEQFF.

V usage is TRBV12-3 or TRBV12-4 and J usage is TRBJ1-3; TCRdb gives TRBD1 as the D gene, but with no DNA this cannot be confirmed. The CDR3 is 15 residues long. The CDR3 sequence is CASSFGQGAGNTIYF.

This chain connects TRBV7-8 to TRBJ2-7; TCRdb designates TRBD1, a call that cannot be tested without DNA. The CDR3 has 16 residues. CDR1 is SGHVS and CDR2 is FQNEAQ in the germline V gene. CDR3 in amino acids: CASSSLAGKGRNEQYF.

V and J are TRBV7-6 and TRBJ1-5; lacking DNA, the TRBD1 call made by TCRdb goes unchecked. The CDR3 has 14 amino acids. Germline CDR1 is SGHVS and CDR2 is FNYEAQ. The chain's CDR3 is CASSLGDRNQPQHF.

The chain couples TRBV7-9 to TRBJ2-1; the D call from TCRdb, TRBD2, cannot be confirmed without DNA. Germline CDR1 is SEHNR and CDR2 is FQNEAQ (reference sequence). The CDR3 is made up of 15 amino acids. CDR3 loop: CASSLRSSGGNEQFF. Full variable domain (rest looked up from reference TRBV7-9 and TRBJ2-1): DTGVSQNPRHKITKRGQNVTFRCDPISEHNRLYWYRQTLGQGPEFLTYFQNEAQLEKSRLLSDRFSAERPKGSFSTLEIQRTEQGDSAMYLCASSLRSSGGNEQFFGPGTRLTVL.

The chain has TRBV20-1 and TRBJ2-7; the D call of TRBD2 rests on TCRdb alone, since no DNA is present to check it. CDR3 length: 13 residues. Looked up from germline, CDR1 is DFQATT and CDR2 is SNEGSKA (reference sequence). The CDR3 is CSAQRTSTGEQYF.

The rearrangement joins TRBV7-9 to TRBJ2-1; the D gene TCRdb calls, TRBD1, cannot be checked with no DNA. From germline, CDR1 is SEHNR and CDR2 FQNEAQ (reference sequence). CDR3 size: 15 residues. CDR3 in amino acids: CASSEAGRSLDEQFF.